The 10 T cell receptor beta chains reported below all come from one sample, sequenced in a study of blood T cell repertoires in COVID-19. The data were produced by immunoSEQ multiplex PCR, yet TCRdb's version contains in-frame clones alone and is incomplete. Of about 480,000 clones listed, about 88% are singletons. Sequenced material: PBMCs or T cells enriched from blood (not recorded which). Receptors were obtained from a woman aged 60-75 years who had recovered from COVID-19.

This clone came up a few times. J is TRBJ2-3 and V is TRBV19, with 9 bases matching TRBD2. Germline V gene lookup returns CDR1 LNHDA and CDR2 SQIVND (reference sequence). This CDR3 contains 21 residues. Trimming removed 0 bases from V and 0 bases from J; junction bases left unmatched: 16. The CDR3 bases are TGTGCCAGTAGTATAGAACGCAGCGGGGGGCCACCAAAAATTAGCACAGATACGCAGTATTTT. It translates to CASSIERSGGPPKISTDTQYF.

The rearrangement uses TRBV11-2 and TRBJ2-5; D may be TRBD2 (6 bases). This CDR3 has 15 amino acids. Deletions cut 1 base from V and 4 bases from J, with 13 bases between. Germline loops: CDR1 SGHAT, CDR2 FQNNGV. In nucleotides, the CDR3 is TGTGCCAGCAGCTTAGTACTGATGGGGGGAGAGACCCAGTACTTC. It specifies CASSLVLMGGETQYF.

This clone came up once. The chain joins TRBV25-1 to TRBJ1-1, with D perhaps matching TRBD1 (6 bases). The V end was cut by 5 bases, the J end by 5 bases, with 24 bases between. CDR3 length equals 17 residues. In germline, CDR1 is MGHDK, CDR2 SYGVNS. The CDR3 loop reads CASSSPEWGLGYTEAFF. CDR3 sequence (DNA): TGTGCCAGCAGTTCCCCCGAGTGGGGGCTGGGATATACTGAAGCTTTCTTT.

DNA for the CDR3: TGTGCCAGTAGCGGACAGGGAATGAACACTGAAGCTTTCTTT. Translation gives CASSGQGMNTEAFF. The chain has TRBV19 and TRBJ1-1; 8 bases fit TRBD1. The CDR3 extends over 14 amino acids. Germline trimming cut 6 bases from V and 0 bases from J; bases unmatched to any gene: 3. Germline CDR1 is LNHDA and CDR2 is SQIVND (reference sequence).

The V call is TRBV6-5, the J call TRBJ1-3; TRBD1 is a possible D gene (6 bases). Germline CDR1 is MNHEY and CDR2 is SVGAGI. The CDR3 has 15 amino acids. Trimming cost V 6 bases and J 0 bases, with 12 bases left between them. The chain's CDR3 is CASRTSRGSGNTIYF. CDR3 nucleotide sequence: TGTGCCAGCAGGACTTCCAGGGGCTCTGGAAACACCATATATTTT.

This clone has just a few counts. This sequence joins TRBV10-3 and TRBJ1-2; TRBD1 aligns across 7 bases. The germline gives CDR1 ENHRY, CDR2 SYGVKD. There are 14 residues in the CDR3. V dropped 2 bases and J dropped 2; count of bases not matched to a gene: 2. The CDR3 DNA sequence: TGTGCCATCAGTGAGGGGGGACAGAACTATGGCTACACCTTC. Translation: CAISEGGQNYGYTF.

DNA of the CDR3: TGTGCCAGCAGCCAAGAACTAGCGGTTAACACCGGGGAGCTGTTTTTT. The encoded protein is CASSQELAVNTGELFF. The chain combines TRBV3-1 (or the pseudogene TRBV3-2) with TRBJ2-2; 8 bases agree with TRBD2. The CDR3 extends over 16 amino acids. Germline lookup yields CDR1 LGHDT and CDR2 YNNKEL (reference sequence). With 0 bases clipped from V and 2 bases from J, the junction kept 2 bases outside the gene matches.

This clone was observed a single time. The V gene is TRBV11-2, the J gene TRBJ1-3; 8 nucleotides line up with TRBD1. The trim removed 2 bases at V and 6 bases at J, leaving 9 bases unmatched. Germline CDR1 is SGHAT and CDR2 is FQNNGV. There are 16 residues in the CDR3. The CDR3 nucleotides read TGTGCCAGCAGCTTATTCTCGGGACAGGTGGAAAACACCATATATTTT. Its protein is CASSLFSGQVENTIYF.

The gene calls are TRBV9 and TRBJ2-1; 14 bases match TRBD2. The CDR3 length is 14 residues. Unmatched junction bases numbered 0, after V lost 0 bases and J lost 10 bases. Germline lookup yields CDR1 SGDLS and CDR2 YYNGEE. The chain's CDR3 is CASSVGLAGGEQFF. CDR3 nucleotides: TGTGCCAGCAGCGTAGGACTAGCGGGGGGGGAGCAGTTCTTC. The variable domain in full, completed from reference TRBV9 and TRBJ2-1, reads DSGVTQTPKHLITATGQRVTLRCSPRSGDLSVYWYQQSLDQGLQFLIQYYNGEERAKGNILERFSAQQFPDLHSELNLSSLELGDSALYFCASSVGLAGGEQFFGPGTRLTVL.

As for this clone: Other DNA sequences in this specimen translate into the identical CDR3. The rearrangement uses TRBV18 and TRBJ2-2, with D tentatively TRBD1 (6 bases). Trimming shortened V by 3 bases and J by 4 bases, and 9 bases separated the two germline ends. The CDR3 extends over 14 amino acids. Germline values: CDR1 KGHSH, CDR2 LQKENI. CDR3: CASSPGASTGELFF. For the CDR3, the DNA is TGTGCCAGCTCACCGGGGGCGAGCACCGGGGAGCTGTTTTTT.